The clone carrying this T cell receptor (beta chain) has only a few counts. The sample belongs to a study of regulatory T cells in long-lasting Graves disease. CDR3 length: 13 amino acids. In germline, CDR1 is SGHDN, CDR2 FVKESK. Trimming removed 0 bases at V and 6 bases at J, with 5 bases between. Time point defined: persistent/refractory GD, antithyroid drugs over 5 years with positive TRAb. From RNA extracted from PBMCs, the TCR library was made. According to the study, TCR beta libraries were built with iRepertoire HTBI primers and CDR3-region Arm-PCR. TCRdb redid the calling of the multiplex PCR reads with MiXCR, one entry per CDR3 protein. The table includes about 470,000 distinct CDR3 sequences, about 20% detected once.

This sample comprised peripheral blood mononuclear cells (PBMCs), obtained when the disease was refractory, from a patient treated with antithyroid drugs. The rearrangement uses TRBV14 and TRBJ2-2, with TRBD1 as a possible D gene (5 bases). The receptor comes from a female donor with Graves disease. As DNA, the CDR3 is TGTGCCAGCAGCCAAGAGGGGCCCGGGGAGCTGTTTTTT. This codes for CASSQEGPGELFF.